The T cell receptor (beta chain) under discussion was sequenced for a study of STAT5B mutations in CD4+ large granular lymphocyte leukemia. General study points: TRBV06-family usage was enriched in top patient clones (8/27) versus controls (2/35).

Comment on this clone: Its cognate antigen is unknown.

This was a survey-level run. Original methodology: A productive frequency of 2.59 x 10-5 was the lowest detectable. Profiling relied on immunoSEQ multiplex PCR, and the TCRdb table lists in-frame clones only, not all of them. V and J calls and clone size follow that table, whereas D and trimming were derived from the DNA. The table records roughly 4,300 clones, approximately 80% of them present only once. V shed 1 base and J shed 4 bases, with 28 bases lying between them. CDR1 and CDR2 from the germline V gene are GTSNPN and SVGIG (reference sequence). The CDR3 has 19 amino acids. The chain employs TRBV30 and TRBJ1-1, with TRBD1 as a possible D gene (5 bases). The source material was PBMCs. The clonotype comes from a man aged 70 or older with CD4+ T-cell large granular lymphocyte leukemia. In nucleotides, the CDR3 is TGTGCCTGGAGTGCCCCCCCTCCGCAGGGTTTTAGGTCTGGCACTGAAGCTTTCTTT. It translates to CAWSAPPPQGFRSGTEAFF.